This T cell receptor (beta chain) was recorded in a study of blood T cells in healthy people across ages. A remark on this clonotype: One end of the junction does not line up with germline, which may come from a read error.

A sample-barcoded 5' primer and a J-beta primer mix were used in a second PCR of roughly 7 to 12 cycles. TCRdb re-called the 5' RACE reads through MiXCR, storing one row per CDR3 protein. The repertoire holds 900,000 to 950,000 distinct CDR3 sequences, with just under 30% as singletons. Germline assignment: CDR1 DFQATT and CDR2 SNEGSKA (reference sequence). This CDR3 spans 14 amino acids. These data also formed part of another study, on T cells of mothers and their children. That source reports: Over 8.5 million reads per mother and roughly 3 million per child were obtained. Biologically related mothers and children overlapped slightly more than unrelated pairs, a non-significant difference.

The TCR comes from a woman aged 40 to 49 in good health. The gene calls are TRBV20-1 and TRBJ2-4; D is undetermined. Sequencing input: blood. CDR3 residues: CSAMDPLAKNIRYF. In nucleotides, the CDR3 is TGCAGTGCTATGGATCCTTTAGCCAAAAACATTCGGTACTTC.